These 14 T cell receptor beta chains originate from one sample sequenced in a study of T cell changes during pregnancy in multiple sclerosis. The repertoire was sequenced with immunoSEQ multiplex PCR; TCRdb's copy has only in-frame clones and lacks some. This table has some 87,000 clones, 85% to 95% appearing once. Sequencing was performed on peripheral blood, taken in the first trimester of pregnancy. These receptors all stem from a female donor with multiple sclerosis, enrolled in a pregnancy study.

For the CDR3, the DNA is TGTGCCAGCAGTTCAGACTTTAGCACAGATACGCAGTATTTT. Translation gives CASSSDFSTDTQYF. This chain links TRBV28 with TRBJ2-3; D gene ambiguous. Germline assignment: CDR1 MDHEN and CDR2 SYDVKM. The CDR3 contains 14 residues. V lost 4 bases to trimming and J lost 0 bases, with 8 bases between them.

The chain uses TRBV5-1 and TRBJ1-1, with TRBD1 identical over 7 bases. This CDR3 spans 15 amino acids. Per germline, CDR1 SGHRS and CDR2 YFSETQ. V was pared by 0 bases and J by 5 bases, with 7 bases of the junction left unmatched. The CDR3 loop is CASSLDGQGETEAFF. Written as DNA, the CDR3 is TGCGCCAGCAGCTTGGATGGTCAGGGGGAAACTGAAGCTTTCTTT.

The chain uses TRBV4-3 and TRBJ2-1, with D maybe TRBD2 (6 bases). Trimming took 0 bases from V and 0 from J, leaving 12 bases between them. CDR1 is LGHNA and CDR2 is YSLEER in the germline V gene. This CDR3 is 17 amino acids long. The chain's CDR3 is CASSQDNAGRSYNEQFF. CDR3 in DNA: TGCGCCAGCAGCCAAGATAACGCGGGACGCTCCTACAATGAGCAGTTCTTC.

The rearrangement joins TRBV5-4 to TRBJ1-2; 7 nucleotides align to TRBD1. The germline V gene has CDR1 SGHNT and CDR2 YYREEE (reference sequence). The CDR3 has 14 residues. The J segment lost 4 bases and the V segment lost 3 bases, leaving 6 bases of the junction unmatched. The CDR3 is CASSYRDRTYGYTF. CDR3 nucleotides: TGTGCCAGCAGCTACCGGGACAGAACCTATGGCTACACCTTC.

The chain has TRBV9 and TRBJ2-6; TRBD1 aligns across 7 bases. The CDR3 is made up of 19 amino acids. With 3 bases clipped from V and 0 bases from J, the junction kept 12 bases outside the gene matches. Germline V gene data show CDR1 as SGDLS and CDR2 as YYNGEE. The CDR3, as DNA: TGTGCCAGCAGCGCCTCCCGACAGGGCTTTCTCTCTGGGGCCAACGTCCTGACTTTC. Encoded protein: CASSASRQGFLSGANVLTF.

The gene calls are TRBV20-1 and TRBJ1-1; maybe TRBD1 (5 bases). CDR3 length: 11 amino acids. Per germline, CDR1 DFQATT and CDR2 SNEGSKA (reference sequence). With 0 bases removed from V and 9 bases from J, the gap between germline ends came to 8 bases. CDR3 in DNA: TGCAGTGCTAGAGATAAGGGGAAAGCTTTCTTT. Amino acids: CSARDKGKAFF.

For the CDR3, the DNA is TGTGCCAGCAGTTACGGCACAAATACCTATGGCTACACCTTC. Translated: CASSYGTNTYGYTF. The chain couples TRBV6-5 to TRBJ1-2, with D unresolved. CDR1 MNHEY and CDR2 SVGAGI come from the germline V gene. Trimming took off 2 bases at V and 4 bases at J, with 11 bases between the two ends. The CDR3 runs 14 residues.

The sample holds a few counts of this clone. The chain carries TRBV7-9 and TRBJ2-7; 7 bases agree with TRBD1. J was trimmed by 1 base and V by 4 bases; bases with no gene match: 4. The V gene's germline CDR1 is SEHNR and CDR2 FQNEAQ (reference sequence). The CDR3 loop spans 14 amino acids. The CDR3 nucleotides are TGTGCCAGCAGCTACCGGACAGGTTCCTACGAGCAGTACTTC. It codes for CASSYRTGSYEQYF. Variable domain in full (rest from reference TRBV7-9 and TRBJ2-7): DTGVSQNPRHKITKRGQNVTFRCDPISEHNRLYWYRQTLGQGPEFLTYFQNEAQLEKSRLLSDRFSAERPKGSFSTLEIQRTEQGDSAMYLCASSYRTGSYEQYFGPGTRLTVT.

In this sample, this clone turned up once. The rearrangement uses TRBV6-6 and TRBJ1-5; TRBD1 aligns across 7 bases. The CDR3 covers 16 residues. The V gene end was trimmed by 5 bases and the J gene end by 0 bases; junction bases not matched to a gene: 7. Germline CDR1 is MNHNY and CDR2 is SVGAGI (reference sequence). CDR3 region: CASSLDRVGSNQPQHF. In nucleotides, the CDR3 is TGTGCCAGCAGTCTCGACAGGGTTGGTAGCAATCAGCCCCAGCATTTT.

The gene calls are TRBV28 and TRBJ1-1; weak D call: TRBD1 (6 bases). V was pared by 7 bases and J by 4 bases, with 16 bases between. Germline V gene data show CDR1 as MDHEN and CDR2 as SYDVKM. The CDR3 is 14 residues long. CDR3 DNA sequence: TGTGCCAGCACCTGGGGGGGGGCGAGCACTGAAGCTTTCTTT. Protein: CASTWGGASTEAFF.

The V gene is TRBV7-9, the J gene TRBJ1-1, with D tentatively TRBD1 (6 bases). Germline CDR1 reads SEHNR; CDR2 reads FQNEAQ (reference sequence). V was trimmed by 0 bases and J by 7 bases, leaving 15 bases between them. The CDR3 is made up of 15 amino acids. The CDR3 sequence is CASSLASGVVSEAFF. The CDR3 DNA reads as TGTGCCAGCAGCTTAGCTTCAGGGGTTGTAAGTGAAGCTTTCTTT. The variable domain in full, with the rest retrieved from reference TRBV7-9 and TRBJ1-1, is DTGVSQNPRHKITKRGQNVTFRCDPISEHNRLYWYRQTLGQGPEFLTYFQNEAQLEKSRLLSDRFSAERPKGSFSTLEIQRTEQGDSAMYLCASSLASGVVSEAFFGQGTRLTVV.

The chain is built from TRBV5-1 and TRBJ2-1, with 7 bases that match TRBD2. V lost 3 bases to trimming and J lost 7 bases; unmatched junction nucleotides: 10. CDR3 length: 15 amino acids. CDR1 and CDR2 from the germline V gene are SGHRS and YFSETQ. CDR3 in amino acids: CASSSGGGPRNEQFF. CDR3 DNA: TGCGCCAGCAGCTCCGGGGGAGGGCCAAGAAATGAGCAGTTCTTC.

The rearrangement joins TRBV25-1 to TRBJ2-7, with TRBD2 as a possible D gene (7 bases). The CDR3 runs 17 residues. Germline CDR1 is MGHDK and CDR2 is SYGVNS. V was cut by 1 base and J by 6 bases, with 22 bases left in between. In DNA, the CDR3 is TGTGCCAGCAGTGAATTTGGGGGAGGGGGGTTGGTGGGCGAGCAGTACTTC. As protein: CASSEFGGGGLVGEQYF.

The gene calls are TRBV19 and TRBJ2-7; 10 nucleotides line up with TRBD1. CDR1 LNHDA and CDR2 SQIVND come from the germline V gene (reference sequence). CDR3 length equals 15 residues. The junction had 5 bases not matched to a gene; V was cut back by 2 bases and J by 4 bases. The CDR3 DNA reads as TGTGCCAGTAGTATACCGGGACAGGGGCCTTACGAGCAGTACTTC. It translates to CASSIPGQGPYEQYF.